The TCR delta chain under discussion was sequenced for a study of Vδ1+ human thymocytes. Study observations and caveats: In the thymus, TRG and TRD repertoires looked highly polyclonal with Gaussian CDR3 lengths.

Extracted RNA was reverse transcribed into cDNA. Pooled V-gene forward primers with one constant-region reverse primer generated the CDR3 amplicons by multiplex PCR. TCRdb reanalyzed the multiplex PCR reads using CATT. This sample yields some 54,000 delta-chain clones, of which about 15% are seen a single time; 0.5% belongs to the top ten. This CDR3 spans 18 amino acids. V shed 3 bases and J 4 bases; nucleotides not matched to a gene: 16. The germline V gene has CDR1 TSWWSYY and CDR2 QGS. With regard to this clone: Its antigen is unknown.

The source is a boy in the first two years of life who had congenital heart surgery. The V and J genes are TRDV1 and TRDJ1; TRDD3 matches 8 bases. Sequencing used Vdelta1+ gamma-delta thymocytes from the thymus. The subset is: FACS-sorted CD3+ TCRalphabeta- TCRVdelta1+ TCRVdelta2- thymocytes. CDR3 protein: CALGEGPTTGGYFDKLIF. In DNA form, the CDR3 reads TGTGCTCTTGGGGAGGGCCCTACGACTGGGGGTTACTTCGATAAACTCATCTTT.